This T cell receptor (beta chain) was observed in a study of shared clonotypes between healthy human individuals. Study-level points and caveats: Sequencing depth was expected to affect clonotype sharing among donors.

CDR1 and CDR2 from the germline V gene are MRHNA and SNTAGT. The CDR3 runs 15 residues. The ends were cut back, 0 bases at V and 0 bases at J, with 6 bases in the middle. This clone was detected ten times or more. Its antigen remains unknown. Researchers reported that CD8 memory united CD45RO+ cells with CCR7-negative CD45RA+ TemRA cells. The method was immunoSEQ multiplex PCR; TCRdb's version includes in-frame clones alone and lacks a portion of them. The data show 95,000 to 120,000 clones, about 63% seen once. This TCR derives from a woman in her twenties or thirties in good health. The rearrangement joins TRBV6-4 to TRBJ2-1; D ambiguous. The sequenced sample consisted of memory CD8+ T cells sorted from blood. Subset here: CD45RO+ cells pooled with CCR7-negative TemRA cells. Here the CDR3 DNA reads TGTGCCAGCAGTGACTCGGAGAGCTCCTACAATGAGCAGTTCTTC. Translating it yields CASSDSESSYNEQFF.